The rows below give T cell receptor beta chains drawn from one sample of a study of blood T cell repertoires in COVID-19. Sequencing was performed with immunoSEQ multiplex PCR; in TCRdb, only in-frame clones are kept and a portion is missing. Among just over 250,000 clones listed, 86% were seen once. The sequenced sample was peripheral blood. The receptor set was obtained from a man aged 40-55 years who had recovered from COVID-19. Each CDR3 is given without its conserved first and last residue. The D gene is left open where the match is weak.

>TRBV30|TRBJ2-5|.
AWSSGQETQY
>TRBV29-1|TRBJ2-1|.
SVPGYNEQF
>TRBV9|TRBJ2-1|TRBD2
ASSAGTSGSSYNEQF
>TRBV6-2/TRBV6-3|TRBJ2-1|.
ASSGFSGNEQF
>TRBV7-9|TRBJ2-1|TRBD2
ASSLGPGTSGRYGEQF
>TRBV6-2/TRBV6-3|TRBJ2-7|TRBD2
ASSSAGVH
>TRBV7-2|TRBJ2-7|.
ASSARPAGLSYEQY
>TRBV7-2|TRBJ2-3|TRBD2
ASSLAGRRAGADTQY
>TRBV6-5|TRBJ1-5|TRBD1
ASTGQAGQPQH
>TRBV6-2/TRBV6-3|TRBJ2-7|TRBD2
ASSALLGGTYEQY
>TRBV11-2|TRBJ2-7|.
ASSLHLSPGDEQY
>TRBV7-2|TRBJ1-2|TRBD1
ASSTGTGYYGYT
>TRBV7-6|TRBJ2-3|.
ASSLRSSGTDTQY
>TRBV27|TRBJ2-7|.
ASSLLGSPLREQY
>TRBV7-2|TRBJ2-4|TRBD2
ASSFLPSGGVAKNIQY
>TRBV7-2|TRBJ1-2|.
ASSLLMGRGTGYT
>TRBV27|TRBJ2-7|TRBD1
ASSSPGQILYEQY
>TRBV19|TRBJ2-4|TRBD1
ASSKQGSKNIQY
>TRBV25-1|TRBJ1-1|.
ASGTSGYTEAF
>TRBV2|TRBJ2-1|TRBD2
ASRVLVAGGYNEQF
>TRBV2|TRBJ1-1|.
ASNNPQPATEAF
>TRBV7-2|TRBJ2-1|TRBD2
ASSLGLLAGALEQF
>TRBV20-1|TRBJ2-1|TRBD2
SARLAAEQF
>TRBV3-1/TRBV3-2|TRBJ2-7|.
ASSQFDRAYEQY
>TRBV30|TRBJ1-5|.
AWSTPPGLNQPQH
>TRBV27|TRBJ1-1|.
ASSWRAGNTEAF
>TRBV13|TRBJ2-3|.
ASSLRLDLDTQY
>TRBV7-9|TRBJ2-7|.
ASSSPYEQY
>TRBV11-3|TRBJ2-7|TRBD2
ASSLRAGGSNREQY
>TRBV7-2|TRBJ2-7|TRBD2
ASTLAGGYYEQY
>TRBV10-3|TRBJ2-1|TRBD2
AIRLAGGPHNEQF
>TRBV28|TRBJ1-1|.
ASSLIRANTEAF
>TRBV19|TRBJ1-2|.
ASSGGSWGYT
>TRBV12-5|TRBJ2-1|TRBD1
ASGIDRVGWEQF
>TRBV5-1|TRBJ2-7|.
ASSPDSLSYEQY
>TRBV7-6|TRBJ1-5|.
ASSSSGVGQPQH
>TRBV5-1|TRBJ1-1|.
ASSPDSVSNTEAF
>TRBV7-9|TRBJ1-2|.
ASSGLDGASRHYGYT
>TRBV6-5|TRBJ2-7|.
ASSYGREQY
>TRBV15|TRBJ1-5|.
ATSSSIESPQH
>TRBV28|TRBJ1-2|.
ASRRALYGYT
>TRBV29-1|TRBJ2-7|TRBD1
SGAGQGNTYEQY
>TRBV5-8|TRBJ2-7|TRBD2
ASSLTSGRTYEQY
>TRBV6-5|TRBJ2-7|.
ASLGQLPGEQY
>TRBV9|TRBJ1-4|TRBD1
ASSPFRGPVATNEKLF
>TRBV27|TRBJ2-7|TRBD1
ASSLSGDSYEQY
>TRBV3-1/TRBV3-2|TRBJ2-5|.
ASSRTILETQY
>TRBV5-4|TRBJ1-4|.
ASSLAEGANEKLF
>TRBV9|TRBJ2-7|TRBD2
ASSASGRARNEQY